This T cell receptor (beta chain) was documented in a study of cytomegalovirus exposure and HLA in healthy donors. The CDR3 totals 15 residues. V shed 7 bases and J 5 bases; nucleotides not matched to a gene: 9. Germline CDR1 is MDHEN and CDR2 is SYDVKM. Primers: 60 Vbeta forward and 13 Jbeta reverse. The assay was immunoSEQ multiplex PCR, and TCRdb's table has in-frame clones only and misses some. There are 150,000 to 200,000 clones in the sample; 70% to 80% occur only once, and about 1.3% lies in the top ten. This clonotype was obtained from a man under 40 in good health and CMV-seronegative. The sample was PBMCs. The rearrangement joins TRBV28 to TRBJ1-4; 8 bases align to TRBD1. DNA of the CDR3: TGTGCCAGCACCTCACCCGGGACAGGCAATGAAAAACTGTTTTTT. Amino acid sequence: CASTSPGTGNEKLFF.